The 31 T cell receptor beta chains presented below share a single source sample, sequenced in a study of cytomegalovirus exposure and HLA in healthy donors. PCR was performed using 60 Vbeta and 13 Jbeta primers. Some clones are missing from TCRdb's copy, which holds only in-frame ones; the method was immunoSEQ multiplex PCR. This sample's table reports about 130,000 clones. Sample: PBMCs. The receptor source for this set is a man between 18 and 35 years old in good health and CMV-seronegative.

The chain combines TRBV2 with TRBJ2-7; 10 bases are a match to TRBD2. Trimming at V came to 10 bases and at J to 5 bases, leaving 8 bases not matched to a gene. Germline assignment: CDR1 SNHLY and CDR2 FYNNEI. This CDR3 spans 13 amino acids. CDR3 region: CAIPSGSPNEQYF. CDR3 coding DNA: TGTGCCATCCCTAGCGGGAGCCCCAACGAGCAGTACTTC.

The rearrangement uses TRBV13 and TRBJ2-6, with D perhaps matching TRBD1 (6 bases). Germline-derived CDR1 and CDR2 are PRHDT and FYEKMQ (reference sequence). CDR3 size: 15 residues. V lost 5 bases and J 2 bases, leaving 10 bases between the germline ends. For the CDR3, the DNA is TGTGCCAGCAGCCATGGGGGCGCTGGGGCCAACGTCCTGACTTTC. Encoded protein: CASSHGGAGANVLTF.

The V call is TRBV19, the J call TRBJ1-1, with TRBD1 as a possible D gene (5 bases). CDR3 length: 19 residues. Germline V CDR1 and CDR2: LNHDA, SQIVND (reference sequence). V lost 1 base to trimming and J lost 1 base, with 22 bases between them. The CDR3 nucleotides read TGTGCCAGTAGTATAGGGGGGAGGGGCATGACGCGCGAGAACACTGAAGCTTTCTTT. It is translated as CASSIGGRGMTRENTEAFF.

CDR3 bases: TGTGCCAGCAGCCAAGGATCGGGGGCAGATACGCAGTATTTT. This sequence encodes CASSQGSGADTQYF. The V and J genes are TRBV4-2 and TRBJ2-3, with D perhaps TRBD2 (6 bases). Trimming pared 1 base from V and 4 bases from J, leaving 9 bases between. The CDR3 has 14 residues. CDR1 is LGHNA and CDR2 is YNFKEQ in the germline V gene.

The V gene is TRBV7-3, the J gene TRBJ2-6; D perhaps matches TRBD2 (5 bases). The CDR3 sequence is 17 residues long. Trimming cost V 5 bases and J 0 bases, with 14 bases left between them. Germline V gives CDR1 SGHTA, CDR2 FQGTGA. The CDR3 loop is CASSAGLPVSGANVLTF. The CDR3 DNA is TGTGCCAGCAGCGCCGGACTGCCAGTCTCTGGGGCCAACGTCCTGACTTTC.

The chain has TRBV30 and TRBJ2-2; 8 bases map to TRBD2. This CDR3 region has 15 residues. Germline CDR1 GTSNPN, CDR2 SVGIG (reference sequence). Trimming at V came to 7 bases and at J to 7 bases, leaving 14 bases not matched to a gene. CDR3 region: CASPPPGGGHGELFF. For the CDR3, the DNA is TGTGCCTCCCCGCCTCCGGGGGGGGGCCACGGGGAGCTGTTTTTT.

J is TRBJ2-5 and V is TRBV5-1, with a possible D match to TRBD2 (6 bases). Trimming pared 1 base from V and 3 bases from J, leaving 16 bases between. The CDR3 sequence is 16 residues long. In germline, CDR1 is SGHRS, CDR2 YFSETQ. The CDR3 DNA sequence: TGCGCCAGCAGCTTGTCGAAAGGACTATCCGAAGAGACCCAGTACTTC. Residues: CASSLSKGLSEETQYF.

The CDR3 region has the DNA TGTGCCAGCAGCACCACGGGGGTCCAAGATACGCAGTATTTT. It codes for CASSTTGVQDTQYF. The chain carries TRBV11-2 and TRBJ2-3, with a tentative D call TRBD2 (6 bases). V was cut by 5 bases and J by 5 bases, with 14 bases left in between. Per germline, CDR1 SGHAT and CDR2 FQNNGV. The CDR3 length is 14 residues.

This rearrangement joins TRBV29-1 to TRBJ1-5, with no clear D. Trimming removed 4 bases at V and 4 bases at J, with 17 bases between. Germline loops: CDR1 SQVTM, CDR2 ANQGSEA. The CDR3 length is 15 residues. CDR3 nucleotides: TGCAGCGTTGGTGACACGCAGCTTTCAAATCAGCCCCAGCATTTT. Amino acid sequence: CSVGDTQLSNQPQHF.

The chain carries TRBV27 and TRBJ2-7; D might be TRBD2 (6 bases). V shed 3 bases and J shed 4 bases, with 16 bases lying between them. Germline V gives CDR1 MNHEY, CDR2 SMNVEV (reference sequence). There are 15 residues in the CDR3. The CDR3 nucleotides are TGTGCCAGCAGTTTCCGGACACGGGGGAATTACGAGCAGTACTTC. It yields the protein CASSFRTRGNYEQYF.

Concerning this clone itself: A junction boundary mismatches the germline segment, possibly from a read error. The CDR3 DNA sequence: TGTGCCAGCAGCCCCAGGGTCCTACGGCGGATTAACTATGGCTACACCTTT. Translated, it gives CASSPRVLRRINYGYTF. The chain is built from TRBV7-8 and TRBJ1-2, with D possibly TRBD1 on 5 matching bases. Germline CDR1 reads SGHVS; CDR2 reads FQNEAQ. The CDR3 has 17 residues.

The CDR3 loop reads CASRSAGGQGGYTF. The CDR3 DNA reads TGTGCCAGCAGGTCCGCAGGGGGCCAGGGTGGCTACACCTTC. The rearrangement links TRBV6-4 to TRBJ1-2; 8 bases match TRBD1. This CDR3 has 14 amino acids. CDR1 and CDR2 from the germline V gene are MRHNA and SNTAGT. Trimming at V came to 6 bases and at J to 7 bases, leaving 10 bases not matched to a gene.

The chain combines TRBV5-1 with TRBJ1-2, with 9 bases lining up with TRBD1. V was clipped by 3 bases and J by 4 bases; unmatched bases: 25. The CDR3 consists of 21 residues. Germline CDR1 is SGHRS and CDR2 is YFSETQ. The chain's CDR3 is CASSSPSSSPGTGNGAYGYTF. CDR3 nucleotide sequence: TGCGCCAGCAGCTCACCAAGCTCAAGTCCCGGGACAGGGAATGGGGCCTATGGCTACACCTTC. The full variable domain, rest sourced from reference TRBV5-1 and TRBJ1-2, is KAGVTQTPRYLIKTRGQQVTLSCSPISGHRSVSWYQQTPGQGLQFLFEYFSETQRNKGNFPGRFSGRQFSNSRSEMNVSTLELGDSALYLCASSSPSSSPGTGNGAYGYTFGSGTRLTVV.

Regarding this clone: Mismatch with germline at one junction end may stem from a read error. This chain links TRBV30 with TRBJ2-7; 11 bases are shared with TRBD1. CDR1 is GTSNPN, CDR2 SVGIG, per germline (reference sequence). The CDR3 length is 12 residues. This chain's CDR3 is CAWSGTGGDPRF. CDR3 DNA: TGTGCCTGGAGTGGGACAGGGGGCGATCCACGCTTC.

The rearrangement joins TRBV11-2 to TRBJ2-7; tentatively, D is TRBD1 (7 bases). V gave up 5 bases and J gave up 6 bases, with 20 bases separating them. Germline V gene sequence: CDR1 SGHAT, CDR2 FQNNGV. The CDR3 length is 15 residues. The CDR3 protein is CASSTTGGQTVEQYF. For the CDR3, the DNA is TGTGCCAGCAGCACAACCGGGGGACAGACAGTCGAGCAGTACTTC.

This chain joins TRBV7-2 and TRBJ2-5; possibly TRBD2 for D (6 bases). The CDR3 has 14 residues. In germline, CDR1 is SGHTA, CDR2 FQGNSA. Trimming removed 7 bases from V and 4 bases from J, with 16 bases in between. The CDR3 protein is CASNKRERGETQYF. The CDR3 DNA reads as TGTGCCAGCAATAAACGGGAGAGAGGAGAGACCCAGTACTTC.

This chain connects TRBV7-3 to TRBJ1-1; a possible D gene is TRBD1 (5 bases). Germline values: CDR1 SGHTA, CDR2 FQGTGA. The ends were cut back, 1 base at V and 7 bases at J, with 10 bases in the middle. This CDR3 spans 13 amino acids. The CDR3, as DNA: TGTGCCAGCAGCTTAAAGGGGCGCGTTGAAGCTTTCTTT. It is translated as CASSLKGRVEAFF.

CDR3 in amino acids: CASSPRDRFFNEQFF. As DNA, the CDR3 is TGTGCCAGCTCACCCCGGGACAGGTTTTTCAATGAGCAGTTCTTC. The chain links TRBV18 to TRBJ2-1; 8 bases are shared with TRBD1. V trimming: 3 bases; J trimming: 6 bases; junction bases outside the gene matches: 7. Germline V gene sequence: CDR1 KGHSH, CDR2 LQKENI. This CDR3 contains 15 residues.

The chain combines TRBV7-9 with TRBJ1-2, with 9 positions matching TRBD1. The CDR3 contains 15 residues. Germline CDR1 reads SEHNR; CDR2 reads FQNEAQ (reference sequence). Trimming removed 7 bases from V and 7 bases from J; junction bases left unmatched: 13. The CDR3 loop reads CASNPPGTGLGGYTF. CDR3 DNA: TGTGCCAGCAACCCTCCCGGGACAGGGTTGGGTGGCTACACCTTC.

V usage is TRBV2 and J usage is TRBJ2-1; D perhaps matches TRBD2 (7 bases). Trimming took 4 bases from V and 9 from J, leaving 13 bases between them. Germline V lookup: CDR1 SNHLY, CDR2 FYNNEI. The CDR3 has 13 residues. The chain's CDR3 is CASSVREGGEQFF. The DNA for the CDR3 is TGTGCCAGCAGTGTCAGGGAGGGGGGTGAGCAGTTCTTC.

V and J are TRBV5-1 and TRBJ1-1; the D gene is possibly TRBD1 (6 bases). CDR3 length equals 14 residues. V lost 1 base and J 3 bases, leaving 10 bases between the germline ends. Germline V gene sequence: CDR1 SGHRS, CDR2 YFSETQ. As DNA, the CDR3 is TGCGCCAGCAGCTTGAGGGGGATAGACACTGAAGCTTTCTTT. Translated, it gives CASSLRGIDTEAFF.

The chain couples TRBV27 to TRBJ2-7, with a tentative D call TRBD1 (6 bases). This CDR3 contains 17 residues. Germline values: CDR1 MNHEY, CDR2 SMNVEV (reference sequence). Trimming took 2 bases from V and 7 from J, leaving 24 bases between them. The CDR3 protein is CASSLEGRNRAFREQYF. CDR3 DNA: TGTGCCAGCAGTTTAGAGGGGCGGAACAGGGCCTTTCGGGAGCAGTACTTC.

V is TRBV6-1 and J is TRBJ2-7; possibly TRBD1 for D (6 bases). The V gene lost 8 bases and the J gene lost 2 bases, with 16 bases spanning the gap. Germline CDR1 is MNHNS and CDR2 is SASEGT. The CDR3 is 14 residues long. CDR3 nucleotide sequence: TGTGCCAGCGACGGGACAACCCATCCCTACGAGCAGTACTTC. This encodes CASDGTTHPYEQYF.

The chain recombines TRBV29-1 with TRBJ1-1; no definite D call. The CDR3 spans 11 residues. V was clipped by 4 bases and J by 5 bases, with 8 bases between them. Germline V CDR1 and CDR2: SQVTM, ANQGSEA. The CDR3 region is CSVVGRTEAFF. In nucleotides, the CDR3 is TGCAGCGTTGTGGGGAGAACTGAAGCTTTCTTT.

V usage is TRBV4-3 and J usage is TRBJ2-5, with D perhaps TRBD1 (6 bases). Deletions cut 3 bases from V and 5 bases from J, with 10 bases between. CDR3 length: 13 amino acids. Germline assignment: CDR1 LGHNA and CDR2 YSLEER. CDR3 nucleotides: TGCGCCAGCAGCCAGCGCCAGGGGGAGACCCAGTACTTC. Its protein product is CASSQRQGETQYF.

The chain recombines TRBV7-3 with TRBJ2-7; no definite D call. This CDR3 is built from 14 residues. Germline assignment: CDR1 SGHTA and CDR2 FQGTGA. V lost 5 bases and J lost 7, with 18 bases in between. CDR3 sequence reads: CASSPRPQYPEQYF. CDR3 bases: TGTGCCAGCAGCCCGAGGCCGCAATACCCGGAGCAGTACTTC. Filled out from reference TRBV7-3 and TRBJ2-7, the complete variable domain reads GAGVSQTPSNKVTEKGKYVELRCDPISGHTALYWYRQSLGQGPEFLIYFQGTGAADDSGLPNDRFFAVRPEGSVSTLKIQRTERGDSAVYLCASSPRPQYPEQYFGPGTRLTVT.

The V call is TRBV25-1, the J call TRBJ1-1; the D is unclear. The CDR3 has 14 amino acids. V lost 2 bases to trimming and J lost 1 base, with 8 bases between them. The germline CDR1 and CDR2 sequences are MGHDK and SYGVNS. CDR3 residues: CASSERGGNTEAFF. In DNA form, the CDR3 reads TGTGCCAGCAGTGAACGGGGAGGGAACACTGAAGCTTTCTTT.

V usage is TRBV5-4 and J usage is TRBJ2-7; 13 bases map to TRBD2. V was pared by 2 bases and J by 2 bases, with 7 bases of the junction left unmatched. This CDR3 contains 17 residues. The germline gives CDR1 SGHNT, CDR2 YYREEE (reference sequence). CDR3 in DNA: TGTGCCAGCAGCTTCGGGACTAGCGGGGTTATTACCTACGAGCAGTACTTC. Translation gives CASSFGTSGVITYEQYF.

The chain has TRBV7-2 and TRBJ2-1, with D possibly TRBD2 on 5 matching bases. V lost 3 bases to trimming and J lost 5 bases, with 11 bases between them. CDR3 length: 14 amino acids. Per the germline V gene, CDR1 is SGHTA and CDR2 is FQGNSA. DNA for the CDR3: TGTGCCAGCAGCTTCGGGCGGGTCAACAATGAGCAGTTCTTC. Encoded protein: CASSFGRVNNEQFF.

The chain employs TRBV6-5 and TRBJ1-2; D not certain. The V end was cut by 6 bases, the J end by 8 bases, with 10 bases between. The V gene's germline CDR1 is MNHEY and CDR2 SVGAGI. CDR3 length: 11 amino acids. The CDR3 reads CASRSKRGYTF. The CDR3 nucleotides are TGTGCCAGCAGGAGCAAGAGGGGCTACACCTTC.

In DNA, the CDR3 is TGTGCCAGCACAAGGGCAGGGATTTCCTACGAGCAGTACTTC. Protein: CASTRAGISYEQYF. V is TRBV28 and J is TRBJ2-7, with D possibly TRBD1 on 5 matching bases. The V gene lost 7 bases and the J gene lost 1 base, with 14 bases spanning the gap. Germline assignment: CDR1 MDHEN and CDR2 SYDVKM. The CDR3 sequence is 14 residues long.